This T cell receptor (beta chain) originates from a study of cytotoxic CD8 clonotypes in ibrutinib-treated CLL. TCRdb's copy holds only in-frame clones and misses some; the assay was immunoSEQ multiplex PCR. The sample includes around 53,000 clones, roughly 54% of them seen just once. Germline V gene sequence: CDR1 SGHNT, CDR2 YYREEE (reference sequence). The CDR3 runs 13 residues. Trimming stripped 4 bases from V and 4 bases from J, with 11 bases between. Sequences were derived from PBMCs, sampled at disease progression, from a patient treated with ibrutinib. The chain joins TRBV5-4 to TRBJ2-5, with D possibly called TRBD1 or TRBD2 (6 bases each). This clonotype originated in a human donor with chronic lymphocytic leukemia. CDR3 coding DNA: TGTGCCAGCAGCGGAGGGGGGCGAGAGACCCAGTACTTC. Its protein product is CASSGGGRETQYF.